This TCR beta chain was documented in a study of T cell responses to AZD1222 COVID-19 vaccine (dated by TCRdb to the early 2020s). Describing the broader study: Because spike-specific TCR depth and breadth did not differ between the two schedules, AZD1222 recipients who got a second dose at roughly 4 weeks were pooled with those who got a second dose at roughly 12 weeks. A total of 240 or so trial participants underwent TCR sequencing, of whom more than 200 had received two doses of AZD1222 and about 25 had received two doses of the MenACWY control vaccine. Trial participants were enrolled by age into 18-55, 56-69 and 70-plus year subgroups, with 148, 28 and 57 TCR-sequenced participants respectively. The paper as a whole reports these results and caveats: In the small 56-69-year group, the increase in depth fell short of significance, most likely because of low power. Participants were mostly white British and included more females than males, and it was suggested by the authors that clonal diversity may have been underestimated. Conclusions about previously exposed vaccinees are limited, since just a handful of AZD1222 recipients were seropositive for SARS-CoV-2 at baseline. Because no samples from the day 14 peak response were available, repertoires could be characterized only after the peak T cell response. Epitopes outside the regions mutated in the B.1.351 and B.1.1.7 variants were reportedly recognized by nearly half of the unique spike-specific TCRs. CD4 TCRs associated with the vaccine covered the entire spike protein, and the dominant responses were in regions 160-218 and 743-854. After two AZD1222 doses, both the breadth and the depth of spike-specific TCRs were significantly higher than at day 0 and than in MenACWY recipients.

The CDR3 regions of human TCRbeta chains were analyzed by immunosequencing. The original pipeline was this. Repertoire TCRs were matched against a reference library of SARS-CoV-2-specific TCRs generated with the MIRA antigen-specificity platform. Breadth was defined as the fraction of unique TCRs that were SARS-CoV-2-associated. Depth was defined as the fraction of total T cells that were SARS-CoV-2-associated. Using the MIRA data, each spike-specific TCR was assigned both to the spike region to which the TCR was reactive and to a CD4 or CD8 class. Log10-transformed breadth and depth values were compared by one-way ANOVA with Sidak's multiple comparisons tests. TCRdb retrieved this table from immuneACCESS and kept in-frame rearrangements only. Not all clones are present; in checked studies, unresolved V genes account for under half, and no reason is known for the remainder. V, J and clone size are those of that table, while D and trimming were read from the DNA. The sample table holds 95,000 to 150,000 clones, of which roughly nine tenths were seen once. Roughly a tenth of the sample goes to the ten largest clones.

The time point label here, explained by the study, means: baseline before first vaccination. Vaccinee samples were obtained from the UK trials COV001 and COV002, which included a single-blind randomized controlled phase 2/3 trial of AZD1222 (ChAdOx1 nCoV-19) in healthy adults. For TCRbeta chain sequencing, PBMC samples were collected from trial participants at day 0 and at day 28 after the second dose. About this clone itself: The antigen it recognizes is unknown. It has no much larger one-base neighbor in the sample; base qualities were not kept.

CDR1 is given as SGHNT and CDR2 as YENEEA, both from the germline V gene. V drops 2 bases and J drops 2 bases, leaving 2 bases in between. The CDR3 holds 12 amino acids from the cysteine to the phenylalanine. Only the CDR3 part of the read is kept: 36 bases, read in frame from the first base. The receptor comes from an adult in good health. The rearranged segments are TRBV11-3 and TRBJ2-3, with the D gene not clear enough to name. The material sequenced was peripheral blood, taken on day 0 of AZD1222 vaccination. The sequenced DNA: TGTGCCAGCAGCTTAAACACAGATACGCAGTATTTT. The translation is CASSLNTDTQYF.